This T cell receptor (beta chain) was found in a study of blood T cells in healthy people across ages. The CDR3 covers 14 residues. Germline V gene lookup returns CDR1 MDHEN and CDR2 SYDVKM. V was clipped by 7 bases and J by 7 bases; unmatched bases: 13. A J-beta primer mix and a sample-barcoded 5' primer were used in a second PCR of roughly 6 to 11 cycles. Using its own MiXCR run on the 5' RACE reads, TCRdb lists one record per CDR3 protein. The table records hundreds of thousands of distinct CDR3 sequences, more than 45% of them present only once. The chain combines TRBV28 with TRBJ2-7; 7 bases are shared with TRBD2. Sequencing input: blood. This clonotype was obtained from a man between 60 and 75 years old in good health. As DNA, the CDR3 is TGTGCCAGCATCCCCCCGGGGGGTGGTAATGAGCAGTACTTC. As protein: CASIPPGGGNEQYF.